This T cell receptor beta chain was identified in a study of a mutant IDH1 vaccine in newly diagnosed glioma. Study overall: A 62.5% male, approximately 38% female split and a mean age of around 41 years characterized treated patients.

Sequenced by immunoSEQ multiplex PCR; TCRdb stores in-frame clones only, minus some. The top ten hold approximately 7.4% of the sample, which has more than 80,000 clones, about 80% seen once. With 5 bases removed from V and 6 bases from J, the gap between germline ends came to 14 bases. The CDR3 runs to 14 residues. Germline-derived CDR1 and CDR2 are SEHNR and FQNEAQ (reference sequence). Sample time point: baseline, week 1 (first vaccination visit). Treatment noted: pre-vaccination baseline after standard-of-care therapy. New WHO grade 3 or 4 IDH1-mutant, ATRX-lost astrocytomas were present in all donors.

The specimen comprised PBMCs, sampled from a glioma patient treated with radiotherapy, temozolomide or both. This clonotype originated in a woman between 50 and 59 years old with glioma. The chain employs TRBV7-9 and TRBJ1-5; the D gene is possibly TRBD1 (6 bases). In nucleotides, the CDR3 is TGTGCCAGCAGCCCTGACAGGATGAGTCAGCCCCAGCATTTT. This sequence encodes CASSPDRMSQPQHF.